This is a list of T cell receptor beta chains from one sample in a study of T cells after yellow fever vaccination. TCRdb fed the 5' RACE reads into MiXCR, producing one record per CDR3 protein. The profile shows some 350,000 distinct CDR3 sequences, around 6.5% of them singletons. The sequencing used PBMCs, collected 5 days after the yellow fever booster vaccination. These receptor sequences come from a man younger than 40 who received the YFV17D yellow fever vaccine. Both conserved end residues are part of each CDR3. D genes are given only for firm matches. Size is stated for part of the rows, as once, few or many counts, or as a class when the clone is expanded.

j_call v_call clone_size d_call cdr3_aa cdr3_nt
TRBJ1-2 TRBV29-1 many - CSVKKQGGGYTF TGCAGCGTTAAGAAACAGGGTGGTGGCTACACCTTC
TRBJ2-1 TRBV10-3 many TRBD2 CAIGSLAGGGEQFF TGTGCCATCGGGTCGCTAGCGGGAGGCGGTGAGCAGTTCTTC
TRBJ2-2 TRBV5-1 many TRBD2 CASSHGLAGTGELFF TGCGCCAGCAGCCACGGACTAGCGGGAACCGGGGAGCTGTTTTTT
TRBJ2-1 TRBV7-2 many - CASSLRLVYNEQFF TGTGCCAGCAGCCTTAGACTAGTTTACAATGAGCAGTTCTTC
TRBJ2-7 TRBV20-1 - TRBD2 CSARGLAPYEQYF TGCAGTGCTAGAGGACTAGCGCCCTACGAGCAGTACTTC
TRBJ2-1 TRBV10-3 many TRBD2 CAISTTGTSGTSYNEQFF TGTGCCATCAGCACAACCGGGACTAGCGGGACCTCCTACAATGAGCAGTTCTTC
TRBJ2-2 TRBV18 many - CASSPRDTGELFF TGTGCCAGCTCACCACGGGACACCGGGGAGCTGTTTTTT
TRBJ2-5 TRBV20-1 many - CSARDRQIEETQYF TGCAGTGCTAGAGATAGACAGATAGAAGAGACCCAGTACTTC
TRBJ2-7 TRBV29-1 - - CSVAGTQYEQYF TGCAGCGTCGCCGGGACACAGTACGAGCAGTACTTC
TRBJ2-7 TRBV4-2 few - CASSQDGRGFSYEQYF TGTGCCAGCAGCCAAGATGGCAGGGGATTCTCCTACGAGCAGTACTTC
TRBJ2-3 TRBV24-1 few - CATSDFGADTQYF TGTGCCACCAGTGATTTTGGGGCAGATACGCAGTATTTT
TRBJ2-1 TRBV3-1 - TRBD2 CASSQDVSASGVEEQFF TGTGCCAGCAGCCAAGATGTGTCGGCTAGCGGTGTTGAGGAGCAGTTCTTC
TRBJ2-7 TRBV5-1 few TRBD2 CASSFTSGSPQEQYF TGCGCCAGCAGCTTCACTAGCGGGAGCCCTCAGGAGCAGTACTTC
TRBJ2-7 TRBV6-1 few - CASFRPGQSSYEQYF TGTGCCAGCTTCCGCCCGGGCCAGAGCTCCTACGAGCAGTACTTC
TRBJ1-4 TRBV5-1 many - CASSLGQFSSANEKLFF TGCGCCAGCAGCTTGGGACAGTTCTCATCCGCTAATGAAAAACTGTTTTTT
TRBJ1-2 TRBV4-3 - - CASSQEGNGYGYTF TGCGCCAGCAGCCAAGAAGGGAACGGCTATGGCTACACCTTC
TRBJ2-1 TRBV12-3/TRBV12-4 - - CASSLRDDKQFF TGTGCCAGCAGTTTACGGGACGACAAGCAGTTCTTC
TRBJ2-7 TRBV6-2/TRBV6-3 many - CASSSRTRGTYEQYF TGTGCCAGCAGTTCTCGGACTAGGGGGACCTACGAGCAGTACTTC
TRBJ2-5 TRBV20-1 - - CSAPPGTPQETQYF TGCAGTGCTCCCCCCGGGACACCGCAAGAGACCCAGTACTTC
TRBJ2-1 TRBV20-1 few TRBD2 CSAEAGGRTYNEQFF TGCAGTGCCGAAGCGGGAGGCCGCACTTACAATGAGCAGTTCTTC
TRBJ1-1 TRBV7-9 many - CASSEDVTEAFF TGTGCCAGCAGCGAAGACGTCACTGAAGCTTTCTTT
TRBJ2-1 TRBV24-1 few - CATSDPPAGDEQFF TGTGCCACCAGTGACCCTCCGGCGGGCGATGAGCAGTTCTTC
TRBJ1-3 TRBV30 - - CAWRQTGGNTIYF TGTGCCTGGAGGCAAACAGGAGGAAACACCATATATTTT
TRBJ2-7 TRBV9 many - CASSPQPNHDGEQYF TGTGCCAGCAGCCCCCAGCCAAACCACGATGGGGAGCAGTACTTC
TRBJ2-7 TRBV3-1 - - CASSVGSSHEQYF TGTGCCAGCAGCGTCGGGAGCAGCCACGAGCAGTACTTC
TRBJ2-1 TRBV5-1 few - CASSLDPGNEQFF TGCGCCAGCAGCTTGGATCCAGGCAATGAGCAGTTCTTC
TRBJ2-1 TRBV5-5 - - CASSPGPRHEQFF TGTGCCAGCAGCCCCGGACCCCGCCATGAGCAGTTCTTC
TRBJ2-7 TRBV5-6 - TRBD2 CASRGLGASGYEQYF TGTGCCAGCAGAGGGCTCGGGGCTAGCGGGTACGAGCAGTACTTC
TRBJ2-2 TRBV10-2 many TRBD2 CASGRFRGGGSGELFF TGCGCCAGCGGCCGCTTTCGGGGGGGAGGCTCCGGGGAGCTGTTTTTT
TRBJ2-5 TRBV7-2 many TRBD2 CASQTGGTSQETQYF TGTGCCAGCCAGACCGGCGGGACTAGTCAAGAGACCCAGTACTTC
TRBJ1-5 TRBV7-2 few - CASSLEPFNQPQHF TGTGCCAGCAGCTTGGAGCCGTTCAATCAGCCCCAGCATTTT
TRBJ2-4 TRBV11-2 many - CASSWAGFDQYF TGTGCCAGCAGCTGGGCAGGGTTCGATCAGTACTTC
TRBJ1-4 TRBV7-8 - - CASSLAPGLTPENLFF TGTGCCAGCAGCTTAGCCCCGGGACTTACTCCGGAAAATCTGTTTTTT
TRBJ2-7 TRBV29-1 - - CSVAPGDEQYF TGCAGCGTTGCCCCAGGGGACGAGCAGTACTTC
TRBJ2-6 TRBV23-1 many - CASSHLGNSGANVLTF TGCGCCAGCAGTCACCTAGGGAACTCTGGGGCCAACGTCCTGACTTTC
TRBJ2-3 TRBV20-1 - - CSAPDQVQQYF TGCAGTGCTCCCGATCAGGTTCAACAGTATTTT
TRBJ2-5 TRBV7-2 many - CASSFGGRETQYF TGTGCCAGCAGCTTCGGGGGGCGAGAGACCCAGTACTTC
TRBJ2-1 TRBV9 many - CASSVAGNEQFF TGTGCCAGCAGCGTAGCAGGGAATGAGCAGTTCTTC
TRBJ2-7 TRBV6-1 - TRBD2 CASTVVAGSYEQYF TGTGCCAGCACTGTAGTAGCGGGCTCCTACGAGCAGTACTTC